These T cell receptor beta chains were read from a single sample in a study of shared clonotypes between healthy human individuals. Data came from immunoSEQ multiplex PCR; TCRdb stores just in-frame clones and leaves some out. The sample holds about 2.1 million clones, 93% seen once. Specimen: naive CD8+ T cells from PBMCs. The receptor set was obtained from a man aged 18 to 35 in good health. Some clones in this sample may be carry-over from other donors' samples. Each CDR3 is given with its conserved first and last residue. Fields, in order: V gene, clone size, D gene, J gene, CDR3 protein, CDR3 DNA. The D gene is left open where the match is weak. Only part of the rows carry a size: once, few, many, or a class if the clone is expanded.

V gene: TRBV27
clone size: few
D gene: TRBD1
J gene: TRBJ1-1
CDR3 protein: CASSLGQGGTEAFF
CDR3 DNA: TGTGCCAGCAGTTTAGGGCAGGGGGGCACTGAAGCTTTCTTT

V gene: TRBV6-5
clone size: .
D gene: .
J gene: TRBJ2-1
CDR3 protein: CASRATGLSTREQFF
CDR3 DNA: TGTGCCAGCAGAGCTACCGGGCTCTCAACCCGTGAGCAGTTCTTC

V gene: TRBV27
clone size: .
D gene: TRBD2
J gene: TRBJ2-1
CDR3 protein: CASSGGPGTSGSNEQFF
CDR3 DNA: TGTGCCAGCAGTGGGGGCCCCGGGACTAGCGGGAGCAATGAGCAGTTCTTC

V gene: TRBV11-1
clone size: once
D gene: TRBD2
J gene: TRBJ2-7
CDR3 protein: CASSLAWSSGPYEQYF
CDR3 DNA: TGTGCCAGCAGCTTAGCGTGGTCTAGCGGACCCTACGAGCAGTACTTC

V gene: TRBV28
clone size: .
D gene: .
J gene: TRBJ1-1
CDR3 protein: CASSPLGGSWTEAFF
CDR3 DNA: TGTGCCAGCAGTCCCCTGGGGGGATCTTGGACTGAAGCTTTCTTT

V gene: TRBV28
clone size: .
D gene: TRBD1
J gene: TRBJ2-7
CDR3 protein: CASSGTGATYEQYF
CDR3 DNA: TGTGCCAGCAGCGGGACAGGAGCTACCTACGAGCAGTACTTC

V gene: TRBV27
clone size: once
D gene: .
J gene: TRBJ1-4
CDR3 protein: CASSLIAGMGLFF
CDR3 DNA: TGTGCCAGCAGTTTAATTGCGGGAATGGGACTGTTTTTT

V gene: TRBV7-8
clone size: .
D gene: .
J gene: TRBJ2-1
CDR3 protein: CASRSRGSYNEQFF
CDR3 DNA: TGTGCCAGCAGGTCCCGGGGCTCCTACAATGAGCAGTTCTTC

V gene: TRBV5-1
clone size: .
D gene: .
J gene: TRBJ2-3
CDR3 protein: CASSLYGSKSTDTQYF
CDR3 DNA: TGCGCCAGCAGCTTGTACGGGAGTAAGAGCACAGATACGCAGTATTTT

V gene: TRBV9
clone size: .
D gene: TRBD2
J gene: TRBJ2-5
CDR3 protein: CASSANYLPAGVETQYF
CDR3 DNA: TGTGCCAGCAGCGCCAACTATCTTCCAGCGGGAGTGGAGACCCAGTACTTC

V gene: TRBV19
clone size: .
D gene: .
J gene: TRBJ1-5
CDR3 protein: CASSIVSQGGQPQHF
CDR3 DNA: TGTGCCAGTAGTATAGTATCCCAGGGTGGACAGCCCCAGCATTTT

V gene: TRBV6-6
clone size: .
D gene: .
J gene: TRBJ1-1
CDR3 protein: CASSPDSFEAFF
CDR3 DNA: TGTGCCAGCAGCCCAGACTCATTTGAAGCTTTCTTT

V gene: TRBV9
clone size: .
D gene: TRBD1
J gene: TRBJ1-2
CDR3 protein: CASSVVGTGEYGYTF
CDR3 DNA: TGTGCCAGCAGCGTAGTTGGGACAGGCGAATATGGCTACACCTTC

V gene: TRBV7-6
clone size: .
D gene: .
J gene: TRBJ2-1
CDR3 protein: CASSLSGENEQFF
CDR3 DNA: TGTGCCAGCAGCTTATCAGGGGAGAATGAGCAGTTCTTC

V gene: TRBV19
clone size: .
D gene: .
J gene: TRBJ2-7
CDR3 protein: CASSISSGYEQYF
CDR3 DNA: TGTGCCAGTAGTATATCCAGCGGCTACGAGCAGTACTTC

V gene: TRBV7-9
clone size: .
D gene: .
J gene: TRBJ2-7
CDR3 protein: CASSTTEAGAYEQYF
CDR3 DNA: TGTGCCAGCAGCACTACGGAGGCAGGGGCCTACGAGCAGTACTTC

V gene: TRBV27
clone size: .
D gene: .
J gene: TRBJ2-7
CDR3 protein: CASQPQGNIYEQYF
CDR3 DNA: TGTGCCAGCCAGCCCCAGGGAAATATCTACGAGCAGTACTTC